This TCR beta chain was identified in a study of blood T cell repertoires in COVID-19. Study-wide background: Both acute and convalescent COVID-19 samples were obtained from the United States, Italy and Spain. T cells, B-cell-depleted T cells, or PBMCs supplied cDNA or gDNA.

Original data processing: Reference gene primer amplification gave nucleated cell count estimates. The protocol was immunoSEQ multiplex PCR, while the TCRdb copy is restricted to in-frame clones and leaves out a portion. The V and J calls and clone size are taken from that table; D and trimming were inferred from the DNA. The top ten clones hold about 2.9% of a sample with 300,000 to 450,000 clones, around nine tenths of them seen once. This TCR was sampled from a human donor in a cohort sampled during active COVID-19. The specimen was peripheral blood.

CDR3 bases: TGTGCCAGCAGTTTTAGGGTAGCGGGAGTAGGGGCCCAGTACTTC. Amino acids: CASSFRVAGVGAQYF. V usage is TRBV27 and J usage is TRBJ2-5, with TRBD2 matching over 9 bases. Per the germline V gene, CDR1 is MNHEY and CDR2 is SMNVEV (reference sequence). With V trimmed by 3 bases and J by 9 bases, 11 bases remained unmatched. The CDR3 loop spans 15 amino acids.